Below, one T cell receptor beta chain is given with its context. Germline V lookup: CDR1 SGHDT, CDR2 YYEEEE. The CDR3 is 12 residues long. The V and J ends lost 2 bases and 9 bases respectively, with 9 bases between them. The data stem from a study of blood T cell repertoires in COVID-19. The overall study: T cells, B-cell-depleted T cells, or PBMCs supplied cDNA or gDNA.

In the original workflow: Reference gene primer amplification gave nucleated cell count estimates. The protocol was immunoSEQ multiplex PCR, while the TCRdb copy is restricted to in-frame clones and leaves out a portion. The V and J calls and clone size were taken over from that table, and D and trimming were inferred from the DNA. The top ten hold 8.9% of the sample, which has 200,000 to 250,000 clones, about four fifths seen once. Participants, roughly 18 to 100 years old, spanned approximately 25 US areas. Allocation to cohorts depended on clinical history reported by the participants. The sample was PBMCs or T cells enriched from blood (not recorded which). This clonotype was sampled from a woman aged 50 to 65 with acute COVID-19. The chain links TRBV5-6 to TRBJ1-5; weak D call: TRBD1 (5 bases). CDR3 nucleotides: TGTGCCAGCAGCTTCGGCGGGGGGCCCCAGCATTTT. Translation gives CASSFGGGPQHF.